The 32 T cell receptor beta chains below come from one sample, sequenced in a study of T cell responses to AZD1222 COVID-19 vaccine. The repertoire was sequenced with immunoSEQ multiplex PCR; TCRdb's copy has only in-frame clones and lacks some. The repertoire holds about 110,000 clones, with approximately 90% as singletons. The specimen comprised peripheral blood, sampled on day 0 of AZD1222 vaccination. Receptors originate from an adult in good health.

V gene TRBV5-4 combines with J gene TRBJ2-1; 10 bases are shared with TRBD2. There are 15 residues in the CDR3. V was pared by 4 bases and J by 3 bases, with 4 bases of the junction left unmatched. CDR1 is SGHNT, CDR2 YYREEE, per germline (reference sequence). The CDR3 here is CASSRSSGGYNEQFF. As DNA, the CDR3 is TGTGCCAGCAGCAGGTCTAGCGGGGGCTACAATGAGCAGTTCTTC.

The DNA of the CDR3 is TGTGCCAGCAGTTACCAGAAAGGATCTAACTATGGCTACACCTTC. Residues: CASSYQKGSNYGYTF. This chain connects TRBV6-2 or TRBV6-3 to TRBJ1-2; D call uncertain. The CDR3 sequence is 15 residues long. CDR1 is MNHEY, CDR2 SVGEGT, per germline. V dropped 2 bases and J dropped 0 bases, with 10 bases sitting between them.

The J gene is TRBJ1-4, the V gene TRBV5-1; D gene unclear. The CDR3 is 15 residues long. Germline CDR1 and CDR2: SGHRS and YFSETQ. Trimming removed 1 base from V and 0 bases from J, with 7 bases in between. The CDR3 region is CASSLPAATNEKLFF. The CDR3 nucleotides are TGCGCCAGCAGCTTGCCCGCTGCAACTAATGAAAAACTGTTTTTT.

The chain recombines TRBV19 with TRBJ1-2; 7 bases line up with TRBD1. V dropped 3 bases and J dropped 6; count of bases not matched to a gene: 7. CDR3 size: 14 residues. Germline CDR1 and CDR2: LNHDA and SQIVND (reference sequence). CDR3 bases: TGTGCCAGTAGTATTGCGGGACAGCAGAATGGCTACACCTTC. As protein: CASSIAGQQNGYTF.

The chain carries TRBV7-2 and TRBJ1-2; D is ambiguous. In germline, CDR1 is SGHTA, CDR2 FQGNSA. CDR3 length: 12 residues. The V gene lost 1 base and the J gene lost 8 bases, with 8 bases spanning the gap. The CDR3 loop reads CASSLDARGYTF. As DNA, the CDR3 is TGTGCCAGCAGCTTAGACGCGAGGGGCTACACCTTC. Filled out from reference TRBV7-2 and TRBJ1-2, the complete variable domain reads GAGVSQSPSNKVTEKGKDVELRCDPISGHTALYWYRQSLGQGLEFLIYFQGNSAPDKSGLPSDRFSAERTGGSVSTLTIQRTQQEDSAVYLCASSLDARGYTFGSGTRLTVV.

The chain joins TRBV28 to TRBJ1-1, with D unclear. The CDR3 is made up of 11 amino acids. Germline V gene data show CDR1 as MDHEN and CDR2 as SYDVKM. V shed 7 bases and J shed 2 bases, with 5 bases lying between them. The CDR3 loop reads CASTLNTEAFF. The DNA for the CDR3 is TGTGCCAGCACTCTAAACACTGAAGCTTTCTTT. Full variable domain (missing parts from reference TRBV28 and TRBJ1-1): DVKVTQSSRYLVKRTGEKVFLECVQDMDHENMFWYRQDPGLGLRLIYFSYDVKMKEKGDIPEGYSVSREKKERFSLILESASTNQTSMYLCASTLNTEAFFGQGTRLTVV.

V is TRBV20-1 and J is TRBJ1-5; D is uncertain. This CDR3 is 15 amino acids long. The germline gives CDR1 DFQATT, CDR2 SNEGSKA (reference sequence). With 3 bases removed from V and 0 bases from J, the gap between germline ends came to 12 bases. Written as DNA, the CDR3 is TGCAGTGCTAGTGAAGTAGGGTTTAGCAATCAGCCCCAGCATTTT. This translates into CSASEVGFSNQPQHF.

The chain employs TRBV10-2 and TRBJ1-1; D gene uncertain. The germline V gene encodes CDR1 WSHSY and CDR2 SAAADI. The CDR3 has 13 amino acids. V dropped 3 bases and J dropped 3 bases, with 8 bases sitting between them. CDR3 in amino acids: CASSDTSYTEAFF. The CDR3 coding sequence is TGCGCCAGCAGTGATACATCGTACACTGAAGCTTTCTTT.

The V gene is TRBV2, the J gene TRBJ1-1; tentative D call: TRBD1 (6 bases). CDR3 size: 13 residues. Trimming removed 7 bases from V and 2 bases from J, with 11 bases in between. The germline V gene has CDR1 SNHLY and CDR2 FYNNEI. The CDR3 bases are TGTGCCAGCACCGTAGGGACAAACACTGAAGCTTTCTTT. Residues: CASTVGTNTEAFF.

The chain has TRBV14 and TRBJ2-5; 9 nucleotides agree with TRBD2. Germline CDR1 is SGHDN and CDR2 is FVKESK. V gave up 2 bases and J gave up 5 bases; unmatched junction bases: 3. The CDR3 runs 14 residues. CDR3 region: CASSQLAGAETQYF. The CDR3 nucleotides read TGTGCCAGCAGCCAATTAGCGGGAGCGGAGACCCAGTACTTC.

This chain links TRBV19 with TRBJ2-3; the match to TRBD1 covers 7 bases. Unmatched junction bases numbered 5, after V lost 6 bases and J lost 2 bases. This CDR3 has 14 residues. Germline loops: CDR1 LNHDA, CDR2 SQIVND (reference sequence). The CDR3: CASSLDRPTDTQYF. The CDR3 bases are TGTGCCAGTAGCCTGGACAGGCCCACAGATACGCAGTATTTT.

J is TRBJ2-1 and V is TRBV6-2 or TRBV6-3; D gene uncertain. CDR1 and CDR2 (germline): MNHEY, SVGEGT. This CDR3 spans 15 amino acids. V lost 5 bases and J 1 base, leaving 12 bases between the germline ends. The CDR3 DNA is TGTGCCAGCAGTCTTACGTCCGTTTCCTACAATGAGCAGTTCTTC. This sequence encodes CASSLTSVSYNEQFF.

The chain joins TRBV7-3 to TRBJ2-7; D may be TRBD2 (6 bases). Germline CDR1 and CDR2: SGHTA and FQGTGA. The ends were cut back, 1 base at V and 2 bases at J, with 33 bases in the middle. This CDR3 spans 22 amino acids. The CDR3 spells CASSLSPTSDYEFGWTTYEQYF. The CDR3 nucleotides read TGTGCCAGCAGCTTAAGCCCAACATCGGACTATGAGTTTGGATGGACCACCTACGAGCAGTACTTC.

The chain combines TRBV27 with TRBJ2-7; 13 nucleotides line up with TRBD2. This CDR3 spans 18 amino acids. With 0 bases clipped from V and 4 bases from J, the junction kept 9 bases outside the gene matches. Germline CDR1 MNHEY, CDR2 SMNVEV (reference sequence). The CDR3 is CASSLSLPGLAGVYEQYF. CDR3 nucleotide sequence: TGTGCCAGCAGTTTATCGTTGCCAGGACTAGCGGGAGTATACGAGCAGTACTTC.

The chain employs TRBV13 and TRBJ2-2; possibly TRBD2 for D (5 bases). V was shortened by 10 bases and J by 6 bases, with 18 bases between the two germline ends. The CDR3 totals 14 residues. Germline lookup yields CDR1 PRHDT and CDR2 FYEKMQ (reference sequence). For the CDR3, the DNA is TGTGCCACCGAAGGGAGTAGCGAGCCCGGGGAGCTGTTTTTT. Translated, it gives CATEGSSEPGELFF.

V is TRBV20-1 and J is TRBJ2-3; 7 bases match TRBD1. The CDR3 has 13 amino acids. Germline values: CDR1 DFQATT, CDR2 SNEGSKA (reference sequence). The V and J ends lost 3 bases and 1 base, in that order; junction bases with no gene match: 1. In DNA form, the CDR3 reads TGCAGTGCTAGTCAGGGGGGCACAGATACGCAGTATTTT. As protein: CSASQGGTDTQYF.

This clone was found once. The CDR3 DNA is TGTGCCAGCAGTTACGTTGGCGGGACGGGCACTGAAGCTTTCTTT. Its protein is CASSYVGGTGTEAFF. V gene TRBV6-5 combines with J gene TRBJ1-1; possible D gene TRBD1, 5 bases. This CDR3 region has 15 residues. From germline, CDR1 is MNHEY and CDR2 SVGAGI. V was shortened by 2 bases and J by 4 bases, with 14 bases between the two germline ends.

This clone was recorded only once. The chain employs TRBV10-3 and TRBJ1-2; the D gene is possibly TRBD1 (5 bases). Trimming pared 3 bases from V and 6 bases from J, leaving 8 bases between. CDR1 is ENHRY and CDR2 is SYGVKD in the germline V gene. The CDR3 runs to 12 residues. The CDR3 DNA reads TGTGCCATCAGTGATAGGGGAAATGGCTACACCTTC. Its translation is CAISDRGNGYTF.

The chain uses TRBV2 and TRBJ1-2, with a tentative D call TRBD1 (5 bases). The CDR3 is 13 residues long. With 8 bases removed from V and 7 bases from J, the gap between germline ends came to 17 bases. Per the germline V gene, CDR1 is SNHLY and CDR2 is FYNNEI. CDR3 amino acids: CASLAGGERGYTF. CDR3 DNA sequence: TGTGCCAGCCTCGCTGGGGGGGAACGTGGCTACACCTTC.

CDR3 protein: CASSASESTEAFF. The CDR3 DNA follows: TGTGCCAGCAGTGCCTCCGAGAGCACTGAAGCTTTCTTT. This chain joins TRBV2 and TRBJ1-1; D not certain. Germline values: CDR1 SNHLY, CDR2 FYNNEI. CDR3 length: 13 amino acids. The V end lost 4 bases, the J end lost 4 bases, and 10 bases lay between the germline ends.

The CDR3 sequence is CASSLGSSVALYGYTF. The CDR3 coding sequence is TGTGCCAGCAGTTTAGGATCCAGCGTAGCGCTCTATGGCTACACCTTC. The V and J genes are TRBV28 and TRBJ1-2, with D hard to call. This CDR3 contains 16 residues. Trimming stripped 2 bases from V and 4 bases from J, with 17 bases between. CDR1 is MDHEN and CDR2 is SYDVKM in the germline V gene.

This chain joins TRBV6-5 and TRBJ1-1; D might be TRBD1 (5 bases). The germline V and J ends were trimmed by 2 bases and 0 bases, with 13 bases remaining between them. In germline, CDR1 is MNHEY, CDR2 SVGAGI. CDR3 size: 16 residues. The CDR3 sequence is CASSYRSGHMNTEAFF. The CDR3 coding sequence is TGTGCCAGCAGTTACCGTTCCGGACATATGAACACTGAAGCTTTCTTT.

The rearrangement joins TRBV29-1 to TRBJ1-2; D unresolved. Germline V gives CDR1 SQVTM, CDR2 ANQGSEA. Trimming removed 5 bases from V and 2 bases from J, with 6 bases in between. The CDR3 consists of 11 residues. CDR3 sequence: CSVSTNYGYTF. The CDR3 nucleotides are TGCAGCGTTTCGACGAACTATGGCTACACCTTC.

J is TRBJ1-2 and V is TRBV14; D call uncertain. The V gene lost 1 base and the J gene lost 3 bases, with 6 bases spanning the gap. Germline-derived CDR1 and CDR2 are SGHDN and FVKESK. There are 13 residues in the CDR3. The CDR3 DNA is TGTGCCAGCAGCCAAGGGCAGGACTATGGCTACACCTTC. This gives the protein CASSQGQDYGYTF.

For this clone: Possible read error: a much larger clone is one base away. V usage is TRBV13 and J usage is TRBJ1-1, with D tentatively TRBD1 (6 bases). Trimming left V 2 bases short and J 3 bases short, with 7 bases between. Germline assignment: CDR1 PRHDT and CDR2 FYEKMQ (reference sequence). The CDR3 length is 13 residues. This CDR3 is CASSLSGDTEAFF. In DNA, the CDR3 is TGTGCCAGCAGCTTATCAGGGGACACTGAAGCTTTCTTT.

The gene calls are TRBV5-4 and TRBJ1-1; no reliable D call. This CDR3 region has 14 residues. The germline gives CDR1 SGHNT, CDR2 YYREEE (reference sequence). V lost 2 bases and J lost 7, with 15 bases in between. CDR3 coding DNA: TGTGCCAGCAGCTTCCACACATCGGGATTTGAAGCTTTCTTT. This gives the protein CASSFHTSGFEAFF.

This clone is categorized as medium-sized. The chain combines TRBV19 with TRBJ1-6, with D possibly TRBD1 on 5 matching bases. The CDR3 sequence is 17 residues long. The ends were cut back, 4 bases at V and 9 bases at J, with 22 bases in the middle. Germline V gives CDR1 LNHDA, CDR2 SQIVND (reference sequence). The CDR3 bases are TGTGCCAGTAGTACCAATCACCTTAGTGGGGACGTTTCACCCCTCCACTTT. It translates to CASSTNHLSGDVSPLHF.

The chain recombines TRBV6-5 with TRBJ2-7; D is perhaps TRBD1 (5 bases). Trimming stripped 6 bases from V and 7 bases from J, with 19 bases between. Germline V lookup: CDR1 MNHEY, CDR2 SVGAGI. The CDR3 totals 14 residues. This CDR3 reads CASSSLRQYGEQYF. For the CDR3, the DNA is TGTGCCAGCAGCAGCCTTCGACAGTACGGGGAGCAGTACTTC.

The chain uses TRBV5-5 and TRBJ1-4; 7 bases match TRBD1. The CDR3 spans 14 residues. V dropped 3 bases and J dropped 4; count of bases not matched to a gene: 3. Germline assignment: CDR1 SGHKS and CDR2 YYEKEE (reference sequence). Written as DNA, the CDR3 is TGTGCCAGCAGCTCGGGACAGAATAATGAAAAACTGTTTTTT. Translation: CASSSGQNNEKLFF.

The chain uses TRBV25-1 and TRBJ1-3; a weak D match, TRBD1 (5 bases). Between the trimmed V and J ends, which lost 5 bases and 3 bases, there was a span of 20 bases. The CDR3 length is 17 residues. Germline V gives CDR1 MGHDK, CDR2 SYGVNS. This chain's CDR3 is CASSPSLGFTGGNTIYF. DNA for the CDR3: TGTGCCAGCAGTCCGTCACTGGGGTTTACAGGTGGAAACACCATATATTTT.

This rearrangement joins TRBV5-8 to TRBJ1-1, with a tentative D call TRBD1 (5 bases). This CDR3 spans 15 amino acids. The germline V gene encodes CDR1 SGHTS and CDR2 YDEGEE. Trimming removed 4 bases from V and 6 bases from J, with 19 bases in between. CDR3 sequence: CASSREGISFAEAFF. The CDR3 DNA reads TGTGCCAGCAGCCGAGAGGGGATATCGTTTGCTGAAGCTTTCTTT.

The V and J genes are TRBV9 and TRBJ1-2, with TRBD1 matching over 12 bases. Germline CDR1 SGDLS, CDR2 YYNGEE. The V segment lost 2 bases and the J segment 4 bases; nucleotides outside the gene matches: 6. CDR3 length: 16 residues. CDR3 sequence (DNA): TGTGCCAGCAGCGTCCTGGGACAGGGGGCTATCTATGGCTACACCTTC. It translates to CASSVLGQGAIYGYTF.